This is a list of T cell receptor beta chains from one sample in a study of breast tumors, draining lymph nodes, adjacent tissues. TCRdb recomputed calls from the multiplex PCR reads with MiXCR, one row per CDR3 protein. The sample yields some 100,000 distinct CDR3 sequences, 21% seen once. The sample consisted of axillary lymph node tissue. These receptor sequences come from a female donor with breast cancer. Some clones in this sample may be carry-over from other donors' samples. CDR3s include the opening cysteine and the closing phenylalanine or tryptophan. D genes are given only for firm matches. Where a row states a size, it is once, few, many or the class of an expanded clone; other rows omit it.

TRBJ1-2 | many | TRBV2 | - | CASREYQGVGGYTF | TGTGCCAGCAGGGAATACCAGGGTGTGGGCGGCTACACCTTC
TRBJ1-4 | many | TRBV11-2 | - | CASSSQGRVEKLFF | TGTGCCAGCAGCTCTCAGGGGAGGGTTGAAAAACTGTTTTTT
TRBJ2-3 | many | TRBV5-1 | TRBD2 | CASRAGGGATDTQYF | TGCGCCAGCAGAGCGGGAGGGGGGGCCACAGATACGCAGTATTTT
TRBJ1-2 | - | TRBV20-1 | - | CSARRISGYGYTF | TGCAGTGCTAGAAGGATTTCAGGATATGGCTACACCTTC
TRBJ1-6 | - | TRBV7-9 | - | CASSEAGTDNSPLHF | TGTGCCAGCAGCGAAGCCGGGACGGATAATTCACCCCTCCACTTT
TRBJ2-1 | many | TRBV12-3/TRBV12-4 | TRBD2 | CASSLRGSYNEQFF | TGTGCCAGCAGTTTACGCGGGAGTTACAATGAGCAGTTCTTC
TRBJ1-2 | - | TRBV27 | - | CASSLGPSRVPYGYTF | TGTGCCAGCAGTTTAGGACCCTCCAGGGTCCCCTATGGCTACACCTTC
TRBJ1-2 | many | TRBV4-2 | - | CASSQDEGVGYGYTF | TGTGCCAGCAGCCAAGATGAAGGGGTAGGGTATGGCTACACCTTC
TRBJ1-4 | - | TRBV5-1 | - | CASSLGGVEKLFF | TGCGCCAGCAGCTTGGGGGGTGTTGAAAAACTGTTTTTT
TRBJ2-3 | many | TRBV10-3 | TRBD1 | CAISLTGADTDTQYF | TGTGCCATCAGTCTTACAGGGGCCGACACAGATACGCAGTATTTT
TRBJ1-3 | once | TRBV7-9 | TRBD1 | CASSAGQELGNTIYF | TGTGCCAGCAGCGCTGGACAGGAATTAGGAAACACCATATATTTT
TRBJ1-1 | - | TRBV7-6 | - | CASSLSGGGTEAFF | TGTGCCAGCAGCTTATCCGGGGGGGGCACTGAAGCTTTCTTT
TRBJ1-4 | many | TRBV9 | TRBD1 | CASSLGTGSNEKLFF | TGTGCCAGCAGCCTCGGGACAGGGTCTAATGAAAAACTGTTTTTT
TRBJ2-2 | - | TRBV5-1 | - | CASSLDPGATGELFF | TGCGCCAGCAGCTTGGACCCGGGGGCCACCGGGGAGCTGTTTTTT
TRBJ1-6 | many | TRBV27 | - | CASSLVGQSDNSPLHF | TGTGCCAGCAGTTTAGTAGGACAGAGTGATAATTCACCCCTCCACTTT
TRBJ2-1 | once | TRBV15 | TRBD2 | CATSRASGGYNEQFF | TGTGCCACCAGCAGAGCAAGCGGGGGATACAATGAGCAGTTCTTC
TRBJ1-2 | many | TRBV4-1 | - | CASSAPGSNGYTF | TGCGCCAGCAGCGCGCCAGGTTCCAATGGCTACACCTTC
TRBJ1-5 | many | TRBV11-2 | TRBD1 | CASSQDRGNQPQHF | TGTGCCAGCAGCCAGGACAGGGGAAATCAGCCCCAGCATTTT
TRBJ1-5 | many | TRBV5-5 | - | CASSLFYRPSNQPQHF | TGTGCCAGCAGCTTGTTCTACAGGCCGAGCAATCAGCCCCAGCATTTT
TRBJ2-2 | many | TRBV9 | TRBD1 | CASSSTGTGVSGELFF | TGTGCCAGCAGCTCAACCGGGACAGGGGTTTCCGGGGAGCTGTTTTTT
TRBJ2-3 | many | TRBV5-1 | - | CASSLAQGMGTDTQYF | TGCGCCAGCAGCTTGGCGCAGGGGATGGGGACAGATACGCAGTATTTT
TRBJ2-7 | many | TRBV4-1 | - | CASSQENRLALYEQYF | TGCGCCAGCAGCCAGGAAAACAGATTAGCTCTCTACGAGCAGTACTTC
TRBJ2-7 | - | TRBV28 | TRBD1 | CASVSGQGYEQYF | TGTGCCAGTGTCTCGGGACAGGGTTACGAGCAGTACTTC
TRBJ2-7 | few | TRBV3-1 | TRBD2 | CASRGPLWRGKGEQYF | TGTGCCAGCAGAGGCCCTCTGTGGCGGGGGAAGGGGGAGCAGTACTTC
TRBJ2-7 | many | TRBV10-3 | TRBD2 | CATLSGATYEQYF | TGTGCCACCTTAAGCGGGGCTACCTACGAGCAGTACTTC
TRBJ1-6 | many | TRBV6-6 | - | CASSYSGSNSPLHF | TGTGCCAGCAGTTACTCGGGGTCGAATTCACCCCTCCACTTT
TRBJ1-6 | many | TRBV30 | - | CAWAAGQTNSPLHF | TGTGCCTGGGCGGCGGGGCAGACTAATTCACCCCTCCACTTT
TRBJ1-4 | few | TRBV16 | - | CASSQSRAGTNEKLFF | TGTGCCAGCAGCCAATCAAGGGCTGGGACTAATGAAAAACTGTTTTTT
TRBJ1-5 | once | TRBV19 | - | CASSIFSGVNQLQHF | TGTGCCAGTAGTATATTCTCGGGGGTAAATCAGCTCCAGCACTTT
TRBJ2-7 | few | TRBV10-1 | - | CASSESGGGEQYF | TGCGCCAGCAGTGAGTCGGGGGGTGGGGAGCAGTACTTC
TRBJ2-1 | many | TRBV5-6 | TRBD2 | CASSFGSAGGGLDEQFF | TGTGCCAGCAGCTTCGGGAGTGCGGGAGGGGGTCTTGATGAGCAGTTCTTC
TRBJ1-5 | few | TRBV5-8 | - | CATRTDGTSNQPQHF | TGTGCCACCCGGACAGACGGGACCAGCAATCAGCCCCAGCATTTT
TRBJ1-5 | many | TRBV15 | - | CATSRDRTGLGPQHF | TGTGCCACCAGCAGAGATCGCACGGGGTTGGGGCCCCAGCATTTT
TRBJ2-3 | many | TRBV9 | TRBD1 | CASSAQQGWDTDTQYF | TGTGCCAGCAGCGCCCAACAGGGGTGGGACACAGATACGCAGTATTTT
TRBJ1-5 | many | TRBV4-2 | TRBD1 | CASSVQGWRLSQPQHF | TGTGCCAGCAGCGTACAGGGGTGGCGCCTTAGTCAGCCCCAGCATTTT
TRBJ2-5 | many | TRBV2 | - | CASRGQQDLKQETQYF | TGTGCCAGCAGAGGACAACAGGATCTAAAGCAAGAGACCCAGTACTTC
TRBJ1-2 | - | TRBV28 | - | CASSSGQNHGYTF | TGTGCCAGCAGTTCTGGACAGAACCATGGCTACACCTTC
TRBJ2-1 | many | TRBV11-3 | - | CASSLVDNEQFF | TGTGCCAGCAGCTTAGTGGACAATGAGCAGTTCTTC
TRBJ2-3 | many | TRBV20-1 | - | CSAGDKADTQYF | TGCAGTGCTGGGGACAAGGCAGATACGCAGTATTTT
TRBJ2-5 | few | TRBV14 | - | CASSPRAGPQYF | TGTGCCAGCAGCCCACGGGCCGGGCCCCAGTACTTC
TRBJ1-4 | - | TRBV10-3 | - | CATQGSGTANEKLFF | TGTGCCACCCAAGGGTCGGGAACGGCTAATGAAAAACTGTTTTTT
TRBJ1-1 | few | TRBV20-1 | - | CSARDKGHSLLNTEAFF | TGCAGTGCTAGAGATAAGGGACACTCGCTACTCAACACTGAAGCTTTCTTT